The 28 T cell receptor beta chains below all came from one sample that was sequenced in a study of graft-versus-host responses after intestinal transplantation. Produced via immunoSEQ multiplex PCR; TCRdb's table is partial and in-frame only. The table includes about 110,000 clones, 85% to 95% detected once. Their target antigens are unknown. This material consisted of unstimulated CD8+ T cells sorted from spleen or lymph node cells, taken before intestinal transplant. All receptors derive from a human donor who received an intestinal transplant.

For this clone: Compared with germline, one end of the junction differs, possibly owing to a read error. This chain joins TRBV10-3 and TRBJ2-1; no clear D gene. Per the germline V gene, CDR1 is ENHRY and CDR2 is SYGVKD. The CDR3 is 12 residues long. The CDR3 spells CAISTSFNEQFF. In DNA form, the CDR3 reads TGTGCCATCAGTACTTCCTTCAATGAGCAGTTCTTC.

The V call is TRBV27, the J call TRBJ1-5, with 9 bases lining up with TRBD1. CDR3 length equals 14 residues. CDR1 is MNHEY and CDR2 is SMNVEV in the germline V gene (reference sequence). The junction had 5 bases not matched to a gene; V was cut back by 5 bases and J by 6 bases. CDR3 sequence reads: CASSPGTGIQPQHF. Written as DNA, the CDR3 is TGTGCCAGCAGTCCCGGGACAGGGATTCAGCCCCAGCATTTT.

This chain uses TRBV29-1 with TRBJ2-7, with 12 bases lining up with TRBD1. Germline CDR1 reads SQVTM; CDR2 reads ANQGSEA. The CDR3 is 15 amino acids. Trimming took 5 bases from V and 0 from J; bases not matched to a gene: 5. The CDR3 region is CSVPGQGAGSYEQYF. The CDR3, as DNA: TGCAGCGTTCCGGGACAGGGGGCGGGCTCCTACGAGCAGTACTTC.

V is TRBV7-9 and J is TRBJ2-7; 8 bases map to TRBD2. Germline V gives CDR1 SEHNR, CDR2 FQNEAQ (reference sequence). This CDR3 is 14 amino acids long. Trimming cost V 1 base and J 7 bases; bases outside gene matches: 6. Here the CDR3 DNA reads TGTGCCAGCAGCTTAGACGGGAGGGCCCAAGAGCAGTACTTC. Amino acid sequence: CASSLDGRAQEQYF.

The chain recombines TRBV7-6 with TRBJ2-3, with TRBD2 identical over 9 bases. This CDR3 region has 18 residues. Unmatched junction bases numbered 8, after V lost 1 base and J lost 0 bases. CDR1 is SGHVS and CDR2 is FNYEAQ in the germline V gene. CDR3 sequence reads: CASSLVVAGVHSTDTQYF. The CDR3 DNA sequence: TGTGCCAGCAGCTTAGTGGTAGCGGGAGTGCATAGCACAGATACGCAGTATTTT.

This chain joins TRBV4-1 and TRBJ2-7, with 10 bases identical to TRBD2. CDR3 length: 15 residues. The V and J ends lost 5 bases and 7 bases, in that order; junction bases with no gene match: 11. Germline V gene lookup returns CDR1 MGHRA and CDR2 YSYEKL. The CDR3 nucleotides read TGCGCCAGCAGCTGGACTAGCGGACCTCTACGGGAGCAGTACTTC. As protein: CASSWTSGPLREQYF.

Turning to this clone: At one end the junction does not follow the germline gene, possibly because of a read error. The CDR3 reads CASSSVWAGEDNEQFF. CDR3 DNA sequence: TGTGCCAGCAGCTCTGTCTGGGCAGGGGAAGACAATGAACAGTTCTTC. V gene TRBV7-9 combines with J gene TRBJ2-1, with D perhaps TRBD1 (6 bases). This CDR3 contains 16 residues. The germline V gene has CDR1 SEHNR and CDR2 FQNEAQ (reference sequence).

The rearrangement links TRBV7-9 to TRBJ2-2; tentatively, D is TRBD2 (5 bases). Germline CDR1 SEHNR, CDR2 FQNEAQ (reference sequence). Trimming took 4 bases from V and 1 from J, leaving 13 bases between them. The CDR3 has 16 residues. This CDR3 reads CASSSSRTVNTGELFF. CDR3 bases: TGTGCCAGCAGCTCTAGCAGGACTGTGAACACCGGGGAGCTGTTTTTT.

The genes are TRBV5-1 and TRBJ2-1; D possibly uses TRBD1 or TRBD2 (7 bases each). This CDR3 comprises 16 residues. Germline V gene data show CDR1 as SGHRS and CDR2 as YFSETQ. Trimming took off 1 base at V and 2 bases at J, with 13 bases between the two ends. The CDR3 sequence: CASSLSGGGPYNEQFF. The CDR3 coding sequence is TGCGCCAGCAGCTTGTCAGGGGGGGGCCCCTACAATGAGCAGTTCTTC.

The sample holds one count of this clone. DNA for the CDR3: TGTGCCAGCAGCTGGATTACTGAGAACACTGAAGCTTTCTTT. Encoded protein: CASSWITENTEAFF. The rearrangement joins TRBV5-4 to TRBJ1-1, with D unclear. Germline CDR1 reads SGHNT; CDR2 reads YYREEE (reference sequence). Trimming took off 3 bases at V and 1 base at J, with 10 bases between the two ends. CDR3 size: 14 residues.

J is TRBJ2-7 and V is TRBV5-6, with D possibly being TRBD1 or TRBD2 (5 bases each). The germline V and J ends were trimmed by 3 bases and 4 bases, with 17 bases remaining between them. This CDR3 contains 15 residues. Germline V CDR1 and CDR2: SGHDT, YYEEEE. The CDR3: CASSSGPGPLYEQYF. The CDR3 DNA follows: TGTGCCAGCAGCTCGGGCCCGGGACCCCTGTACGAGCAGTACTTC.

This clone was observed once. The chain is built from TRBV27 and TRBJ2-7, with 9 bases fitting TRBD2. The CDR3 spans 14 residues. Germline trimming cut 4 bases from V and 6 bases from J; bases unmatched to any gene: 7. Germline V gene sequence: CDR1 MNHEY, CDR2 SMNVEV (reference sequence). In nucleotides, the CDR3 is TGTGCCAGCAGTTCCGGGACTAGCTCTGGCGAGCAGTACTTC. Encoded protein: CASSSGTSSGEQYF.

This clone was found once. This chain links TRBV30 with TRBJ1-5; D is ambiguous. This CDR3 has 13 amino acids. Germline V CDR1 and CDR2: GTSNPN, SVGIG (reference sequence). V was clipped by 3 bases and J by 4 bases, with 10 bases between them. The CDR3 is CAWRYGRNQPQHF. The CDR3 coding sequence is TGTGCCTGGAGATACGGAAGGAATCAGCCCCAGCATTTT.

The chain is built from TRBV6-6 and TRBJ2-5, with D perhaps TRBD1 or TRBD2 (5 bases each). CDR1 and CDR2 from the germline V gene are MNHNY and SVGAGI (reference sequence). The germline V and J ends were trimmed by 0 bases and 3 bases, with 11 bases remaining between them. The CDR3 runs to 15 residues. CDR3 nucleotides: TGTGCCAGCAGTTACTCGAGGGGCAGCAAAGAGACCCAGTACTTC. Protein product: CASSYSRGSKETQYF.

The chain joins TRBV19 to TRBJ2-7; a weak D match, TRBD1 (6 bases). The V and J ends lost 6 bases and 2 bases respectively, with 17 bases between them. Germline V gives CDR1 LNHDA, CDR2 SQIVND (reference sequence). The CDR3 is 15 residues long. The CDR3 loop reads CASRDAGDFAYEQYF. CDR3 coding DNA: TGTGCCAGTAGGGACGCAGGGGATTTTGCCTACGAGCAGTACTTC.

The chain carries TRBV6-5 and TRBJ2-2; D unresolved. CDR1 and CDR2 (germline): MNHEY, SVGAGI. The V gene lost 3 bases and the J gene lost 0 bases, with 8 bases spanning the gap. The CDR3 has 15 residues. CDR3 sequence: CASSYSPSNTGELFF. The CDR3, as DNA: TGTGCCAGCAGTTATTCCCCGTCGAACACCGGGGAGCTGTTTTTT.

The V gene is TRBV25-1, the J gene TRBJ1-2; no reliable D call. V lost 0 bases, J lost 2 bases, and 4 bases lay in between. Germline V gene sequence: CDR1 MGHDK, CDR2 SYGVNS. This CDR3 has 13 residues. The CDR3 spells CASSEYSNYGYTF. The CDR3 bases are TGTGCCAGCAGTGAATACAGCAACTATGGCTACACCTTC.

The gene calls are TRBV5-1 and TRBJ2-1; a possible D gene is TRBD2 (5 bases). Trimming took 4 bases from V and 8 from J, leaving 16 bases between them. The CDR3 loop spans 14 amino acids. Germline V CDR1 and CDR2: SGHRS, YFSETQ. This CDR3 reads CASSPDLRGHEQFF. The CDR3 DNA sequence: TGCGCCAGCAGCCCCGACCTACGCGGGCATGAGCAGTTCTTC.

This chain links TRBV11-2 with TRBJ2-1; TRBD2 agrees at 10 bases. V lost 2 bases and J lost 2; bases outside the gene matches: 12. Per germline, CDR1 SGHAT and CDR2 FQNNGV. This CDR3 is 19 amino acids long. DNA for the CDR3: TGTGCCAGCAGCTTATCGGCTGCTAGCGGGAGTCCTACCTACAATGAGCAGTTCTTC. The encoded protein is CASSLSAASGSPTYNEQFF.

The V gene is TRBV1, the J gene TRBJ2-7; the table gives TRBD2 as D, unverified against the DNA. TRBV1 is a pseudogene. This CDR3 region has 12 residues. CDR3 bases: TGCACCAGCAGCCTAGCGGCCTACGAGCAGTACTTC. Translation gives CTSSLAAYEQYF.

The genes are TRBV6-1 and TRBJ2-7; D not resolved. Trimming took off 5 bases at V and 2 bases at J, with 13 bases between the two ends. CDR1 and CDR2 (germline): MNHNS, SASEGT. The CDR3 is 14 amino acids. CDR3 sequence reads: CASSWAGGTYEQYF. CDR3 nucleotides: TGTGCCAGCAGTTGGGCAGGTGGTACCTACGAGCAGTACTTC.

The V and J genes are TRBV5-4 and TRBJ2-5; the D gene is possibly TRBD2 (6 bases). CDR1 and CDR2 from the germline V gene are SGHNT and YYREEE (reference sequence). The CDR3 covers 15 residues. V was pared by 3 bases and J by 3 bases, with 15 bases between. The DNA for the CDR3 is TGTGCCAGCAGCTGGACCGGGACTTTTGAAGAGACCCAGTACTTC. As protein: CASSWTGTFEETQYF.

With regard to this clone: One junction end does not reproduce the germline sequence, and a read error may be involved. The genes are TRBV4-1 and TRBJ2-7; 11 nucleotides align to TRBD1. Germline V lookup: CDR1 MGHRA, CDR2 YSYEKL. The CDR3 length is 17 residues. Here the CDR3 DNA reads TGCGCCAGCGGCCATGTCGCCGGGACAGGGGGGGTCTACGAGCAGTACTTC. Translating gives CASGHVAGTGGVYEQYF.

The chain combines TRBV27 with TRBJ2-1; 7 bases are a match to TRBD2. Trimming removed 3 bases from V and 4 bases from J; junction bases left unmatched: 3. Germline V gives CDR1 MNHEY, CDR2 SMNVEV (reference sequence). The CDR3 sequence is 14 residues long. CDR3 bases: TGTGCCAGCAGTTTCCTAGCGGAATACAATGAGCAGTTCTTC. It yields the protein CASSFLAEYNEQFF.

The CDR3 spells CASSTGFTGELFF. CDR3 nucleotide sequence: TGTGCCAGCAGCACAGGGTTCACCGGGGAGCTGTTTTTT. The rearrangement links TRBV11-2 to TRBJ2-2; D possibly corresponds to TRBD1 (6 bases). The CDR3 totals 13 residues. The V and J ends lost 5 bases and 4 bases respectively, with 8 bases between them. Germline V CDR1 and CDR2: SGHAT, FQNNGV.

This clone has only a few counts. V usage is TRBV5-4 and J usage is TRBJ2-2; 9 bases are shared with TRBD2. With 3 bases clipped from V and 3 bases from J, the junction kept 3 bases outside the gene matches. The germline CDR1 and CDR2 sequences are SGHNT and YYREEE (reference sequence). The CDR3 extends over 15 amino acids. The CDR3 coding sequence is TGTGCCAGCAGCTCGGGACTAGCTCACACCGGGGAGCTGTTTTTT. This gives the protein CASSSGLAHTGELFF.

CDR3 in amino acids: CASSQPGRLYEQYF. The CDR3 region has the DNA TGTGCCAGCAGCCAGCCGGGACGGCTCTACGAGCAGTACTTC. V gene TRBV4-2 combines with J gene TRBJ2-7; D might be TRBD1 or TRBD2, each matching 5 bases. Germline lookup yields CDR1 LGHNA and CDR2 YNFKEQ. The V end was cut by 3 bases, the J end by 3 bases, with 12 bases between. The CDR3 covers 14 residues.

The V and J genes are TRBV2 and TRBJ1-2; TRBD1 agrees at 7 bases. J gave up 4 bases and V 7 bases, and 12 bases lay outside the gene matches. The length of the CDR3 is 15 residues. CDR1 SNHLY and CDR2 FYNNEI come from the germline V gene. CDR3 coding DNA: TGTGCCAGCATCAAACAGGGGTATCCCCCCTATGGCTACACCTTC. This sequence encodes CASIKQGYPPYGYTF. Supplemented by reference TRBV2 and TRBJ1-2, the full variable domain reads EPEVTQTPSHQVTQMGQEVILRCVPISNHLYFYWYRQILGQKVEFLVSFYNNEISEKSEIFDDQFSVERPDGSNFTLKIRSTKLEDSAMYFCASIKQGYPPYGYTFGSGTRLTVV.